These T cell receptor beta chains were read from a single sample in a study of type 1 and type 2 diabetes patients. One entry per CDR3 protein, called by TCRdb with MiXCR from the multiplex PCR reads. The sample consists of around 300,000 distinct CDR3 sequences, 40% to 50% of them appearing once. Sequencing was performed on peripheral blood mononuclear cells (PBMCs). Every receptor here comes from a man in his late teens or twenties with type 2 diabetes. Each CDR3 is given with its conserved first and last residue. The order of the fields is V gene, D gene, clone size, CDR3 length, J gene, CDR3 DNA, CDR3 protein. A D gene is named only where the DNA matches it firmly. Size values are once, few and many counts, or a class for expanded clones, and some rows have none.

TRBV10-3	-	few	13	TRBJ2-7	TGTGCCATCAGTGAGTCGGACTCCTACGAGCAGTACTTC	CAISESDSYEQYF
TRBV30	-	many	13	TRBJ1-2	TGTGCCTGGAGTGATATAGAGGGCTATGGCTACACCTTC	CAWSDIEGYGYTF
TRBV10-3	TRBD2	few	15	TRBJ2-3	TGTGCCATCAGTCGGACTAGCGGGAATACAGATACGCAGTATTTT	CAISRTSGNTDTQYF
TRBV28	-	-	13	TRBJ2-1	TGTGCCAGCAGTTTAACGGGGCTCAATGAGCAGTTCTTC	CASSLTGLNEQFF
TRBV6-2/TRBV6-3	-	-	15	TRBJ1-1	TGTGCCAGCAGACGCCTCAGGAGGGCGAACACTGAAGCTTTCTTT	CASRRLRRANTEAFF
TRBV27	-	-	13	TRBJ1-2	TGTGCCAGCAGCCCGGACGTCGCCCGAGGCTACACCTTC	CASSPDVARGYTF
TRBV2	TRBD1	many	16	TRBJ2-6	TGTGCCAGCAGCGGTCCAGGGGGTCCCGGGGCCAACGTCCTGACTTTC	CASSGPGGPGANVLTF
TRBV19	TRBD1	few	16	TRBJ2-7	TGTGCCAGTAGTATAGTCTGGGACAGGGGAACCCACGAGCAGTACTTC	CASSIVWDRGTHEQYF
TRBV2	-	many	12	TRBJ2-3	TGTGCCAGCAGTGAGAAGGGGGATACGCAGTATTTT	CASSEKGDTQYF
TRBV29-1	-	few	12	TRBJ2-3	TGCAGCGTTAGGACAGACACAGATACGCAGTATTTT	CSVRTDTDTQYF
TRBV6-4	TRBD2	-	15	TRBJ2-1	TGTGCCAGCAGTGACTCGCTAGCGGGCTACAATGAGCAGTTCTTC	CASSDSLAGYNEQFF
TRBV15	-	-	14	TRBJ2-5	TGTGCCACCAGCAGAGAACCCCGCCAGGGTCGGTTCCGATTC	CATSREPRQGRFRF
TRBV9	-	-	15	TRBJ2-7	TGTGCCAGCAGCGTAGCTGGGGAGACCAGCTACGAGCAGTACTTC	CASSVAGETSYEQYF
TRBV2	-	-	15	TRBJ2-7	TGTGCCAGCAGTTCAAGACACGGGGGGCGCTGGGAGCAGTACTTC	CASSSRHGGRWEQYF
TRBV5-1	TRBD2	-	15	TRBJ2-7	TGCGCCAGCAGCTCCAACGGGGGACTAGCGGGGGAGCAGTACTTC	CASSSNGGLAGEQYF
TRBV20-1	-	-	13	TRBJ2-5	TGCAGTGCTAGAAGTGGAGGGATCGAGACCCAGTACTTC	CSARSGGIETQYF
TRBV20-1	-	-	15	TRBJ2-7	TGCAGTGCTAGACCTAGTAAACCCGTTAGCTACGAGCAGTACTTC	CSARPSKPVSYEQYF
TRBV25-1	-	-	15	TRBJ1-5	TGTGCCAGCAGTGAATCGGCAGGAGGCAGTCAGCCCCAGCATTTT	CASSESAGGSQPQHF
TRBV20-1	-	-	10	TRBJ1-1	TGCAGTGCCTTCAGACCTGAAGCTTTCTTT	CSAFRPEAFF
TRBV20-1	-	-	12	TRBJ2-1	TGCAGTGCAGCCAACCACTACGATGAGCAGTTCTTC	CSAANHYDEQFF
TRBV18	-	few	14	TRBJ1-5	TGTGCCAGCTCACCAGGGAGGAGCAATCAGCCCCAGCATTTT	CASSPGRSNQPQHF
TRBV30	TRBD1	-	16	TRBJ1-6	TGTGCCTGGAGTCGCTCGCGGACAGGGCATAATTCACCCCTCCACTTT	CAWSRSRTGHNSPLHF
TRBV20-1	-	-	15	TRBJ2-7	TGCAGTGCTAGAGAGGGGCCAGGGGAAGGAAACGAGCAGTACTTC	CSAREGPGEGNEQYF
TRBV14	-	-	14	TRBJ1-1	TGTGCCAGCAGTCTTTATAGGGGAGGAACTGAAGCTTTCTTT	CASSLYRGGTEAFF
TRBV19	-	-	14	TRBJ2-3	TGTGCCAGTAGTATCGTGGGGTCGGCAGATACGCAGTATTTT	CASSIVGSADTQYF
TRBV4-1	-	-	16	TRBJ1-1	TGCGCCAGCAGCCAACCATTTGCAGGTTGGAACACTGAAGCTTTCTTT	CASSQPFAGWNTEAFF
TRBV6-6	-	few	14	TRBJ2-7	TGTGCCAGCAGCCCTCCCGGTGTGTCCTACGAGCAGTACTTC	CASSPPGVSYEQYF
TRBV4-3	-	-	16	TRBJ1-1	TGCGCCAGCAGCCAATCACGGTCAAGCCTGAACACTGAAGCTTTCTTT	CASSQSRSSLNTEAFF
TRBV4-2	TRBD2	-	17	TRBJ2-3	TGTGCCAGCAGGGGACTAGCGGGAGATATGGGGCCAGATACGCAGTATTTT	CASRGLAGDMGPDTQYF
TRBV27	-	-	13	TRBJ2-1	TGTGCCAGCAGTTTCGGAGGGTACAATGAGCAGTTCTTC	CASSFGGYNEQFF
TRBV6-5	TRBD1	once	15	TRBJ2-1	TGTGCCAGCAGTTCCCCGGGACAGGGCTACAATGAGCAGTTCTTC	CASSSPGQGYNEQFF
TRBV3-1	TRBD2	once	13	TRBJ2-1	TGTGCCAGCAGCCAAATAGCGGGTCTTGAGCAGTTCTTC	CASSQIAGLEQFF
TRBV7-9	TRBD1	-	15	TRBJ2-5	TGTGCCAGCAGCCCCTGGACAGGGGGCCGGGAGACCCAGTACTTC	CASSPWTGGRETQYF
TRBV2	TRBD1	-	12	TRBJ2-7	TGTGCCAGCGCACAGGGGGTCTACGAGCAGTACTTC	CASAQGVYEQYF
TRBV19	-	-	15	TRBJ2-1	TGTGCCAGTAGTATCCCCTCCCTAGCGTACAATGAGCAGTTCTTC	CASSIPSLAYNEQFF
TRBV30	-	few	13	TRBJ1-2	TGTGCCTGTTCCTTGGGGACTAACTATGGCTACACCTTC	CACSLGTNYGYTF
TRBV15	-	few	14	TRBJ2-7	TGTGCCACCAGCACTTCAGGGGTTTCCTACGAGCAGTACTTC	CATSTSGVSYEQYF
TRBV2	-	-	16	TRBJ2-1	TGTGCCAGCAGTAGGTCTTTTCGTAACTCCTACAATGAGCAGTTCTTC	CASSRSFRNSYNEQFF
TRBV25-1	-	few	12	TRBJ1-6	TGTGCCAGCAGGCCCGGTAATTCACCCCTCCACTTT	CASRPGNSPLHF
TRBV29-1	TRBD2	few	16	TRBJ2-5	TGCAGCGTTGACTGGGTAGCGGGGGGGCCTGAGGAGACCCAGTACTTC	CSVDWVAGGPEETQYF
TRBV7-8	TRBD2	-	19	TRBJ2-7	TGTGCCAGCAGTTACAACGGACTAGCGGGAGGGAGGTTGACCTACGAGCAGTACTTC	CASSYNGLAGGRLTYEQYF
TRBV15	TRBD1	-	12	TRBJ1-1	TGTGCCACCTCAGGGACAGGGAGTAAGGCTTTCTTT	CATSGTGSKAFF